What follows are 17 T cell receptor beta chains derived from one specimen sequenced in a study of OX40 agonist ivuxolimab in advanced cancers. Here immunoSEQ multiplex PCR was the method, and the copy in TCRdb shows in-frame clones only, minus some. Of about 79,000 clones in the sample, about 91% were seen once. The source was CD4+ or CD8+ T cells sorted from blood, collected in a trial of the OX40 agonist ivuxolimab. The receptors were sampled from an adult with an advanced solid tumor such as melanoma, head and neck, liver or kidney cancer.

The chain combines TRBV19 with TRBJ2-1; TRBD1 matches at 9 bases. J lost 8 bases, V lost 8 bases, and 10 bases had no gene match. Per germline, CDR1 LNHDA and CDR2 SQIVND (reference sequence). The CDR3 is made up of 14 amino acids. CDR3 sequence: CASSSGQGRDEQFF. The DNA for the CDR3 is TGTGCCAGTTCCAGTGGACAGGGGAGGGATGAGCAGTTCTTC.

The rearrangement uses TRBV27 and TRBJ1-5; D is undetermined. Per the germline V gene, CDR1 is MNHEY and CDR2 is SMNVEV (reference sequence). The CDR3 is 14 residues long. V lost 5 bases, J lost 3 bases, and 11 bases lay in between. DNA for the CDR3: TGTGCCAGCAGTCTGAGGGAAAACAATCAGCCCCAGCATTTT. It encodes CASSLRENNQPQHF.

This chain uses TRBV6-5 with TRBJ2-2; 7 bases align to TRBD1. The CDR3 has 16 amino acids. J lost 1 base, V lost 1 base, and 3 bases had no gene match. CDR1 is MNHEY and CDR2 is SVGAGI in the germline V gene. The CDR3 region has the DNA TGTGCCAGCAGTTACTACCGGGACAGGAACACCGGGGAGCTGTTTTTT. It specifies CASSYYRDRNTGELFF.

The chain combines TRBV5-1 with TRBJ2-2, with 11 positions matching TRBD2. Per the germline V gene, CDR1 is SGHRS and CDR2 is YFSETQ. V lost 5 bases, J lost 4 bases, and 7 bases stayed unmatched. This CDR3 has 16 amino acids. In DNA, the CDR3 is TGCGCCAGCAGTGTACTAGCGGGAGAATTCACCGGGGAGCTGTTTTTT. This gives the protein CASSVLAGEFTGELFF.

This sequence joins TRBV6-5 and TRBJ2-7; D tentatively fits TRBD1 or TRBD2 (5 bases each). CDR3 size: 13 residues. V was shortened by 7 bases and J by 6 bases, with 16 bases between the two germline ends. The germline gives CDR1 MNHEY, CDR2 SVGAGI. The CDR3 DNA reads TGTGCCAGCACAGCCGGGCCGAGGGGCGAGCAGTACTTC. Translated: CASTAGPRGEQYF.

The chain combines TRBV11-1 with TRBJ2-7; possibly TRBD1 for D (6 bases). CDR1 and CDR2 (germline): SGHAT, FQDESV (reference sequence). V was shortened by 1 base and J by 7 bases, with 14 bases between the two germline ends. The CDR3 totals 14 residues. The CDR3 loop is CASSLGGPSREQYF. CDR3 coding DNA: TGTGCCAGCAGCTTAGGGGGGCCCTCCAGAGAGCAGTACTTC.

The rearrangement joins TRBV28 to TRBJ2-2; the D gene is possibly TRBD1 (5 bases). There are 14 residues in the CDR3. CDR1 is MDHEN and CDR2 is SYDVKM in the germline V gene. The germline V and J ends were trimmed by 7 bases and 1 base, with 10 bases remaining between them. The CDR3, as DNA: TGTGCCAGCACGGTCAGGGTGAACACCGGGGAGCTGTTTTTT. It yields the protein CASTVRVNTGELFF.

The chain uses TRBV7-2 and TRBJ2-7; 9 positions agree with TRBD2. This CDR3 spans 13 amino acids. CDR1 is SGHTA, CDR2 FQGNSA, per germline. V trimming: 6 bases; J trimming: 5 bases; junction bases outside the gene matches: 5. The CDR3 protein is CASSAGGWNEQYF. The CDR3 DNA reads as TGTGCCAGCAGTGCGGGGGGGTGGAACGAGCAGTACTTC.

The chain has TRBV28 and TRBJ1-2; no clear D. V gave up 6 bases and J gave up 5 bases, with 13 bases separating them. CDR3 length: 13 residues. Germline values: CDR1 MDHEN, CDR2 SYDVKM. The CDR3 DNA sequence: TGTGCCAGCAGATCAGGACTGCCGTATGGCTACACCTTC. This translates into CASRSGLPYGYTF.

V is TRBV28 and J is TRBJ1-2; 10 bases agree with TRBD1. Looked up from germline, CDR1 is MDHEN and CDR2 is SYDVKM. The CDR3 consists of 15 residues. Germline trimming cut 10 bases from V and 1 base from J; bases unmatched to any gene: 9. In nucleotides, the CDR3 is TGTGCCACCGGGACAGGGGACGCACTTAACTATGGCTACACCTTC. It codes for CATGTGDALNYGYTF.

Details on this clone: This CDR3 is also generated by other DNA sequences in the sample. The chain joins TRBV6-6 to TRBJ2-6; 7 positions match TRBD1. The trim removed 2 bases at V and 2 bases at J, leaving 3 bases unmatched. This CDR3 comprises 16 residues. From germline, CDR1 is MNHNY and CDR2 SVGAGI (reference sequence). The CDR3 coding sequence is TGTGCCAGCAGTTACGGAACAGGGGCTGGGGCCAACGTCCTGACTTTC. Translated, it gives CASSYGTGAGANVLTF.

The rearrangement links TRBV7-3 to TRBJ2-1, with D perhaps assigned TRBD1 or TRBD2 (6 bases each). Germline-derived CDR1 and CDR2 are SGHTA and FQGTGA. Between the trimmed V and J ends, which lost 6 bases and 4 bases, there was a span of 13 bases. The CDR3 covers 14 residues. The CDR3 sequence is CASSIGGGYNEQFF. CDR3 DNA: TGTGCCAGCAGTATCGGGGGCGGTTACAATGAGCAGTTCTTC. Full variable domain (outside the CDR3, taken from reference TRBV7-3 and TRBJ2-1): GAGVSQTPSNKVTEKGKYVELRCDPISGHTALYWYRQSLGQGPEFLIYFQGTGAADDSGLPNDRFFAVRPEGSVSTLKIQRTERGDSAVYLCASSIGGGYNEQFFGPGTRLTVL.

This sequence joins TRBV7-3 and TRBJ2-6; D remains unclear. The germline V and J ends were trimmed by 5 bases and 4 bases, with 9 bases remaining between them. Germline-derived CDR1 and CDR2 are SGHTA and FQGTGA. The CDR3 length is 14 residues. CDR3 sequence reads: CASSPGGGANVLTF. The CDR3 region has the DNA TGTGCCAGCAGCCCGGGTGGCGGGGCCAACGTCCTGACTTTC.

CDR3 DNA sequence: TGTGCCAGCAGTGGACTAGCCTTCTTGTACTTC. Protein sequence: CASSGLAFLYF. This chain links TRBV28 with TRBJ2-4; TRBD2 aligns across 8 bases. From germline, CDR1 is MDHEN and CDR2 SYDVKM. CDR3 length: 11 residues. V shed 5 bases and J 15 bases; nucleotides not matched to a gene: 6. Full variable domain (outside the CDR3, taken from reference TRBV28 and TRBJ2-4): DVKVTQSSRYLVKRTGEKVFLECVQDMDHENMFWYRQDPGLGLRLIYFSYDVKMKEKGDIPEGYSVSREKKERFSLILESASTNQTSMYLCASSGLAFLYFGAGTRLSVL.

V usage is TRBV2 and J usage is TRBJ1-6; D remains unclear. The CDR3 runs 15 residues. Trimming pared 9 bases from V and 0 bases from J, leaving 12 bases between. Germline V gene lookup returns CDR1 SNHLY and CDR2 FYNNEI. CDR3 protein: CASRAPISYNSPLHF. The DNA for the CDR3 is TGTGCCAGTAGGGCCCCCATCTCCTATAATTCACCCCTCCACTTT.

V usage is TRBV28 and J usage is TRBJ2-1; 8 positions match TRBD2. The CDR3 is 15 residues long. Germline CDR1 MDHEN, CDR2 SYDVKM. The V gene end was trimmed by 5 bases and the J gene end by 2 bases; junction bases not matched to a gene: 5. The CDR3 DNA reads TGTGCCAGCAGTCTTCCGGGACTAGCCTACAATGAGCAGTTCTTC. Residues: CASSLPGLAYNEQFF.

The rearrangement uses TRBV10-1 and TRBJ2-5; no definite D call. Trimming shortened V by 5 bases and J by 1 base, and 8 bases separated the two germline ends. Germline assignment: CDR1 WNHNN and CDR2 SYGVQD (reference sequence). The CDR3 runs 13 residues. The CDR3 spells CASSPRPQETQYF. CDR3 bases: TGCGCCAGCAGTCCTAGGCCCCAAGAGACCCAGTACTTC.